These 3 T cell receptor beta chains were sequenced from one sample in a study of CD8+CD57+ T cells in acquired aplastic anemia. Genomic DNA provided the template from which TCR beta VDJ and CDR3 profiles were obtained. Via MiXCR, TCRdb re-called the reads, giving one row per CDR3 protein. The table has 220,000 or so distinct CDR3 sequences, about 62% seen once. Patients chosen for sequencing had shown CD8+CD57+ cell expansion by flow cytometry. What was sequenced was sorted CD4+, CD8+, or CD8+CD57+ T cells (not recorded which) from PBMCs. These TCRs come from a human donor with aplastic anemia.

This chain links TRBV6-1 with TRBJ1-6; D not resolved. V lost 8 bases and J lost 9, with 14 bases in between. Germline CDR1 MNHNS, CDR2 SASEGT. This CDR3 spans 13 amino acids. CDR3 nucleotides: TGTGCCAGCTGTCGAGGACTGGGTTCACCCCTCCACTTT. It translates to CASCRGLGSPLHF.

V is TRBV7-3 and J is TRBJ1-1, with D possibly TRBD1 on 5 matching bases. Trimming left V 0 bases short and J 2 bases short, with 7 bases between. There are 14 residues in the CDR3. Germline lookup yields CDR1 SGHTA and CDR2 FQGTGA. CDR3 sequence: CASSLTGDNTEAFF. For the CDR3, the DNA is TGTGCCAGCAGCTTAACGGGGGACAACACTGAAGCTTTCTTT.

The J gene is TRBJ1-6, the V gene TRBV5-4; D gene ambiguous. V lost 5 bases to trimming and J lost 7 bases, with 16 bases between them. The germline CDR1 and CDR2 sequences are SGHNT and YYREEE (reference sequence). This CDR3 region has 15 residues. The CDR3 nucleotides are TGTGCCAGCAGACGGGCTGGGGTGCTGAATTCACCCCTCCACTTT. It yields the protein CASRRAGVLNSPLHF.